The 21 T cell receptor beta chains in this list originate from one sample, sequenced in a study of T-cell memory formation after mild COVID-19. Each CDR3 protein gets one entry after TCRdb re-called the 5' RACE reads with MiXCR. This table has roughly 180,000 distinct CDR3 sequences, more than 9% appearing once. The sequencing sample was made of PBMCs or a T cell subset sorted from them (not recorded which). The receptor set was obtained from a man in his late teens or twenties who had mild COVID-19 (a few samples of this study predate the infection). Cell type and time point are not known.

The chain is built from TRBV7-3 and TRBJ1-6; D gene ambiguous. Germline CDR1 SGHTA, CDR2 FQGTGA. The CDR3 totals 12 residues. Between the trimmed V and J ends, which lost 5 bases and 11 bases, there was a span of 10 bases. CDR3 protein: CASSSGEPPLHF. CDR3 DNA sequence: TGTGCCAGCAGCAGCGGCGAGCCACCCCTCCACTTT.

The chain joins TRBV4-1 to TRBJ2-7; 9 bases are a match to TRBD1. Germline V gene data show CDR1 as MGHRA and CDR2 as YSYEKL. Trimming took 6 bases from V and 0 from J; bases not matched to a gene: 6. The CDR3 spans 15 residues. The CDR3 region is CASSYSGQGSYEQYF. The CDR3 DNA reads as TGCGCCAGCAGTTATTCGGGACAGGGCTCCTACGAGCAGTACTTC.

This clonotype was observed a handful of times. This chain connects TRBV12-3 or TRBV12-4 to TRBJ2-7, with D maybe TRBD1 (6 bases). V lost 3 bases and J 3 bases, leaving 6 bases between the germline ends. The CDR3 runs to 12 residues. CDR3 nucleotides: TGTGCCAGCAGTTTGGACAGCTACGAGCAGTACGTC. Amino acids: CASSLDSYEQYV.

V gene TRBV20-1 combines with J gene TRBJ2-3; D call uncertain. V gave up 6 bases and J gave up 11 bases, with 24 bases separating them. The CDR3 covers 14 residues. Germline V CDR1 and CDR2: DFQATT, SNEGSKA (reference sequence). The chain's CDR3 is CSATTMEGLIKQYF. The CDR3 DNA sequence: TGCAGTGCCACGACCATGGAAGGTCTAATCAAGCAGTATTTT.

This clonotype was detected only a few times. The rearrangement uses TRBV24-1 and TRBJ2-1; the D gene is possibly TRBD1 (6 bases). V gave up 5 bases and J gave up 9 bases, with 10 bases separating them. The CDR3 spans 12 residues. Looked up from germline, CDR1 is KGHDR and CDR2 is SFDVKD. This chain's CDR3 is CATSARDTEQFF. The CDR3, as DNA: TGTGCCACCAGTGCCCGGGACACTGAGCAGTTCTTC.

CDR3 DNA sequence: TGTGCCAGCAGCTCACGGTACAGGGAATACAATGAGCAGTTCTTC. This gives the protein CASSSRYREYNEQFF. The rearrangement links TRBV7-6 to TRBJ2-1; possible D gene TRBD1, 6 bases. CDR3 length: 15 residues. Germline V gives CDR1 SGHVS, CDR2 FNYEAQ. The V end was cut by 4 bases, the J end by 4 bases, with 14 bases between. The full variable domain, rest sourced from reference TRBV7-6 and TRBJ2-1, is GAGVSQSPRYKVTKRGQDVALRCDPISGHVSLYWYRQALGQGPEFLTYFNYEAQQDKSGLPNDRFSAERPEGSISTLTIQRTEQRDSAMYRCASSSRYREYNEQFFGPGTRLTVL.

The CDR3 DNA is TGTGCCAGCACCCCGCATCCCGAAAGGTCCTACAATGAGCAGTTCTTC. Amino acids: CASTPHPERSYNEQFF. The chain has TRBV9 and TRBJ2-1, with no clear D. The ends were cut back, 6 bases at V and 1 base at J, with 17 bases in the middle. In germline, CDR1 is SGDLS, CDR2 YYNGEE. The CDR3 is made up of 16 amino acids.

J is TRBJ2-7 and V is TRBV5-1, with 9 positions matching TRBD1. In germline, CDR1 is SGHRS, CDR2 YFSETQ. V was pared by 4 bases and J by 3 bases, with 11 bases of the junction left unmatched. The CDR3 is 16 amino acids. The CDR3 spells CASSLNTGGVHYEQYF. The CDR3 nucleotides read TGCGCCAGCAGCCTAAATACAGGGGGCGTTCACTACGAGCAGTACTTC.

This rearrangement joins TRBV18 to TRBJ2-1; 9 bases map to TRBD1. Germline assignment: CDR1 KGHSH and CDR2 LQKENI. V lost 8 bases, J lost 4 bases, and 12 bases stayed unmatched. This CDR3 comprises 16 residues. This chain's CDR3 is CASGPGGTGKYNEQFF. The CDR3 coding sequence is TGTGCCAGCGGCCCCGGAGGGACAGGGAAGTACAATGAGCAGTTCTTC.

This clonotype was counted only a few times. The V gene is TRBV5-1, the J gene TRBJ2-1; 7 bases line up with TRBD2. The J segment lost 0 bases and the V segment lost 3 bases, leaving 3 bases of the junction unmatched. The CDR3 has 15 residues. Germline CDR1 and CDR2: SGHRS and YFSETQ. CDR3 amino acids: CASSSIAGSYNEQFF. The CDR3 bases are TGCGCCAGCAGCTCAATAGCGGGCTCCTACAATGAGCAGTTCTTC.

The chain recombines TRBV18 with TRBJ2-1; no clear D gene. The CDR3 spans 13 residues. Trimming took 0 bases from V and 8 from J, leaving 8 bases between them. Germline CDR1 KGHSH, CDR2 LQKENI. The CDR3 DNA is TGTGCCAGCTCACCACCAGAAGTTTATGAGCAGTTCTTC. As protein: CASSPPEVYEQFF.

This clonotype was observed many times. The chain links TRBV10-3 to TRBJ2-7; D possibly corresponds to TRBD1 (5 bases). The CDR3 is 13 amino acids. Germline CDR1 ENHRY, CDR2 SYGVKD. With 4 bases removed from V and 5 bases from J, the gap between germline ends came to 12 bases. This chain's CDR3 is CAISGLRANEQYF. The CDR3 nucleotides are TGTGCCATCAGTGGCCTCAGGGCTAACGAGCAGTACTTC.

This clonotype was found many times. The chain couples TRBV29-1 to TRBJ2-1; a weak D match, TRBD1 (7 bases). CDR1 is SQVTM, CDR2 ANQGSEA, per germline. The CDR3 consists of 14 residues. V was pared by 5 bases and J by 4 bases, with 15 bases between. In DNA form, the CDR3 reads TGCAGCGTTAGGGCCAGGGGGGAATACAATGAGCAGTTCTTC. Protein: CSVRARGEYNEQFF.

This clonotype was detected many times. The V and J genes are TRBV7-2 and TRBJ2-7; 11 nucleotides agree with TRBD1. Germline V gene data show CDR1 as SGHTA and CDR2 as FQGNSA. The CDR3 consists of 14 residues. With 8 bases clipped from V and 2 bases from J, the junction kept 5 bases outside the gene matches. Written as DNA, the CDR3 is TGTGCCAGCGCTAAGGACAGGGGGCCCTACGAGCAGTACGTC. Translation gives CASAKDRGPYEQYV.

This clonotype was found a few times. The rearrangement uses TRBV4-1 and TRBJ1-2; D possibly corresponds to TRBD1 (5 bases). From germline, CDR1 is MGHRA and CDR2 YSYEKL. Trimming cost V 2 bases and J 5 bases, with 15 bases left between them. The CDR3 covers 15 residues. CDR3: CASSQPGLGEYGYTF. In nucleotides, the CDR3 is TGCGCCAGCAGCCAACCGGGACTTGGAGAATATGGCTACACCTTC.

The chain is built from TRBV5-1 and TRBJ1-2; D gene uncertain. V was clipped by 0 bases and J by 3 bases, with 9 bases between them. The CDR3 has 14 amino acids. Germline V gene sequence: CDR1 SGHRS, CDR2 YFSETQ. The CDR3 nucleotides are TGCGCCAGCAGCTTGGAAGAGACGCACTATGGCTACACCTTC. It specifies CASSLEETHYGYTF.

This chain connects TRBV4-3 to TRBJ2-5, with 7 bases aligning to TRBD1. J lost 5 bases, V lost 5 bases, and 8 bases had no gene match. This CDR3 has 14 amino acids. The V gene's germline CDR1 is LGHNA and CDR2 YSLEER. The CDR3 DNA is TGCGCCAGCAGCAGTGAAGGGGGCACGGAGACCCAGTACTTC. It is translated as CASSSEGGTETQYF.

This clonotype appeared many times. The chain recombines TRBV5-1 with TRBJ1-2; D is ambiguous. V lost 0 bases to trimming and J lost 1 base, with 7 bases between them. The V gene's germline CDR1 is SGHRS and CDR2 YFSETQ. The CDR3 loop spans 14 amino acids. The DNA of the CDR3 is TGCGCCAGCAGCTTGGACACGCTTAACTATGGCTACACCTTC. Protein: CASSLDTLNYGYTF.

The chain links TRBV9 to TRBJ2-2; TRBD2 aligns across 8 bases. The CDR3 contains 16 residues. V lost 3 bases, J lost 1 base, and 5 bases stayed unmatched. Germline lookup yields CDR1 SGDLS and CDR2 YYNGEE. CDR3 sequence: CASSGTAGVNTGELFF. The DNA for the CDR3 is TGTGCCAGCAGCGGAACAGCGGGGGTGAACACCGGGGAGCTGTTTTTT.

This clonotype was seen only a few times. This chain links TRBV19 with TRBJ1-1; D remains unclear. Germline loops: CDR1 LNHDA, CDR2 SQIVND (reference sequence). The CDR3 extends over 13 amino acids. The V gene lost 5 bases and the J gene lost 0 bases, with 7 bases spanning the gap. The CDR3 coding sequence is TGTGCCAGTAGTGAGGTTCTGAACACTGAAGCTTTCTTT. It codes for CASSEVLNTEAFF.

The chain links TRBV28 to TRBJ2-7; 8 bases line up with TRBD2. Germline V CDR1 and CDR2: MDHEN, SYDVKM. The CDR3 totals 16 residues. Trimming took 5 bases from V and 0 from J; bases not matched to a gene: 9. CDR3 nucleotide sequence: TGTGCCAGCAGTGCGCGGGGGGACACCCTCTCCTACGAGCAGTACTTC. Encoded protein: CASSARGDTLSYEQYF.